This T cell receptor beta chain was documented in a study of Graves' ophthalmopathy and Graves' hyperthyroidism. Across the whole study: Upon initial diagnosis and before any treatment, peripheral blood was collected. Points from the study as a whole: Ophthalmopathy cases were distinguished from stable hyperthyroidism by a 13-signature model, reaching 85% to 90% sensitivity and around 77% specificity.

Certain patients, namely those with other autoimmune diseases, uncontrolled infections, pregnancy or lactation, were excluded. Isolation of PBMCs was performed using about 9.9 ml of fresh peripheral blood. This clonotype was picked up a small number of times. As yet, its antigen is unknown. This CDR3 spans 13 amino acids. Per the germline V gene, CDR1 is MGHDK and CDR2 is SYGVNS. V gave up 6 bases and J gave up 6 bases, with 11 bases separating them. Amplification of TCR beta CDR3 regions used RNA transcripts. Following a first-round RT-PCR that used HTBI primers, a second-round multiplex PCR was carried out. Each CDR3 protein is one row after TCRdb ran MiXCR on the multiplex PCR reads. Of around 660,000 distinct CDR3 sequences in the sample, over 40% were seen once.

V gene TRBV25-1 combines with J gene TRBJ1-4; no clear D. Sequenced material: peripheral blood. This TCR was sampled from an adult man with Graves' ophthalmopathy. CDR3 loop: CASRGVPDEKLFF. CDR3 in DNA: TGTGCCAGCAGAGGAGTTCCCGATGAAAAACTGTTTTTT.